This TCR beta chain was obtained from a study of T cells in Graves' hyperthyroidism and ophthalmopathy. Diagnoses rested on clinical symptoms, serum thyroxine and TRAb, thyroid ultrasound and orbital computed tomography. This clonotype was recorded many times. Antigen specificity is unknown. Points from the study as a whole: Ophthalmopathy onset followed model prediction by a median approximately 7 months.

This CDR3 has 15 amino acids. V was clipped by 0 bases and J by 3 bases, with 9 bases between them. RNA transcripts yielded amplified TCR beta CDR3 regions. RT-PCR in the first round (using the HTBI primer set) targeted the TCR CDR3. TCRdb reanalysed the multiplex PCR reads using MiXCR and keeps one entry per CDR3 protein. The sample gives some 510,000 distinct CDR3 sequences, less than 25% of which show up once; approximately 26% is in the top ten. The source material was blood. The receptor comes from a man aged 18 to 35 with Graves' hyperthyroidism. This chain uses TRBV12-3 or TRBV12-4 with TRBJ1-5; weak D call: TRBD1 (5 bases). The CDR3 nucleotides read TGTGCCAGCAGTTTAGCCAGGGTGTCCAATCAGCCCCAGCATTTT. This codes for CASSLARVSNQPQHF.